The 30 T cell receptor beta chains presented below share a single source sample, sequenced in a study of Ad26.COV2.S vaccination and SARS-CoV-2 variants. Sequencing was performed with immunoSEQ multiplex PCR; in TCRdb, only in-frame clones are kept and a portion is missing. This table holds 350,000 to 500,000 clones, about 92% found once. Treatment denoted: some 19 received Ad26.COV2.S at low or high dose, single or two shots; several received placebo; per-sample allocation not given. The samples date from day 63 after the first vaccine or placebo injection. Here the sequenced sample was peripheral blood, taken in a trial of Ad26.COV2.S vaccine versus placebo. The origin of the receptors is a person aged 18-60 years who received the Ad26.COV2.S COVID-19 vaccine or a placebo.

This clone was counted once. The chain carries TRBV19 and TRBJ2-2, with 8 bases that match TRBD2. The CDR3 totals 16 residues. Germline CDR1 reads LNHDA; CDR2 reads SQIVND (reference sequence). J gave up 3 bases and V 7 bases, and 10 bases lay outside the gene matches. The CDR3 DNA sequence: TGTGCCAGTACCGGGAGCGGGAGAGGTTACACCGGGGAGCTGTTTTTT. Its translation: CASTGSGRGYTGELFF.

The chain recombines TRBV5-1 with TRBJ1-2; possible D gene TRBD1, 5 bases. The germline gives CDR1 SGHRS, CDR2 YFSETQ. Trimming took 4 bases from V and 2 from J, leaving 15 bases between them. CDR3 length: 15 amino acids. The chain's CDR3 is CASSTAGTVNYGYTF. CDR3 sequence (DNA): TGCGCCAGCAGCACAGCCGGGACGGTAAACTATGGCTACACCTTC.

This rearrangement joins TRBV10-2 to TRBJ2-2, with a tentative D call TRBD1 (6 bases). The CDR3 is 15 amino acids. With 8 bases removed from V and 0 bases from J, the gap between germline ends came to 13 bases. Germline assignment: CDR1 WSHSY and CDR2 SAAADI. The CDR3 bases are TGCGCCAGCGTGACAGGAGACGCGAACACCGGGGAGCTGTTTTTT. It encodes CASVTGDANTGELFF.

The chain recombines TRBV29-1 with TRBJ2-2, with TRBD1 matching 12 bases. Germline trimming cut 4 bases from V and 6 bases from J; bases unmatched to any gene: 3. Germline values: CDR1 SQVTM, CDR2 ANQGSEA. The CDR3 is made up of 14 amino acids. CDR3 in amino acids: CSVGDRGLSGELFF. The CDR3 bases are TGCAGCGTTGGGGACAGGGGGCTTTCCGGGGAGCTGTTTTTT.

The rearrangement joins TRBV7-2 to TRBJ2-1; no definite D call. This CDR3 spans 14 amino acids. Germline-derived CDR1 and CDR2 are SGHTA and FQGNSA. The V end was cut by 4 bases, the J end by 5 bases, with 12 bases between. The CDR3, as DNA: TGTGCCAGCAGCTCCTCACGACTCCACAATGAGCAGTTCTTC. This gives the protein CASSSSRLHNEQFF.

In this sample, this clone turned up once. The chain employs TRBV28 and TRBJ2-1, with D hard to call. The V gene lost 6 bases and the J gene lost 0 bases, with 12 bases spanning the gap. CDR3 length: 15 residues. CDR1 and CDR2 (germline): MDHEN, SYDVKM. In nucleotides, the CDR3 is TGTGCCAGCAGCAGAACGGGTTCCTCCTACAATGAGCAGTTCTTC. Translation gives CASSRTGSSYNEQFF.

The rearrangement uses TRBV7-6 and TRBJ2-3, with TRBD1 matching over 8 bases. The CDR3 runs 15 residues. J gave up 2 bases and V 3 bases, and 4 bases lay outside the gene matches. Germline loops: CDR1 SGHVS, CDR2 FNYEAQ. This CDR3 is CASSLRTGSTDTQYF. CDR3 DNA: TGTGCCAGCAGCTTGCGGACAGGGTCCACAGATACGCAGTATTTT.

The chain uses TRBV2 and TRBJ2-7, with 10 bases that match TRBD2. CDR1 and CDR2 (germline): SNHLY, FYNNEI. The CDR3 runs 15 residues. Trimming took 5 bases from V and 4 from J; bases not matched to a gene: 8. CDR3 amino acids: CASSPQPGLAYEQYF. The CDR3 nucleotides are TGTGCCAGCAGTCCACAACCGGGACTAGCGTACGAGCAGTACTTC. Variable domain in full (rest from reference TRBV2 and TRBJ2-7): EPEVTQTPSHQVTQMGQEVILRCVPISNHLYFYWYRQILGQKVEFLVSFYNNEISEKSEIFDDQFSVERPDGSNFTLKIRSTKLEDSAMYFCASSPQPGLAYEQYFGPGTRLTVT.

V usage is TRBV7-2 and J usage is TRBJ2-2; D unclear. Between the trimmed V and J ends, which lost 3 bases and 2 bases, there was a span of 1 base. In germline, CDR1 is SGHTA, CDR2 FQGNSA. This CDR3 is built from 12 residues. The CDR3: CASSFNTGELFF. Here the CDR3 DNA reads TGTGCCAGCAGCTTTAACACCGGGGAGCTGTTTTTT.

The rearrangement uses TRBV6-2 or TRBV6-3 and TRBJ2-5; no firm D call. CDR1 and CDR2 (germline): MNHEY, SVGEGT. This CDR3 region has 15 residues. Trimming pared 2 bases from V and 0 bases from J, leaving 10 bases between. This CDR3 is CASSYGRHYQETQYF. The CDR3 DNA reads TGTGCCAGCAGTTACGGCAGGCATTACCAAGAGACCCAGTACTTC.

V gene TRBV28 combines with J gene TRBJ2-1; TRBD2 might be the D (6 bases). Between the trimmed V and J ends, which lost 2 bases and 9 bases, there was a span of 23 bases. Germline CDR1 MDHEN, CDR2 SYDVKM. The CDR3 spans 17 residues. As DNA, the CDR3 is TGTGCCAGCAGTTTAGGAGCTCGGGACGGGGGATTGGGTGAGCAGTTCTTC. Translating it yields CASSLGARDGGLGEQFF.

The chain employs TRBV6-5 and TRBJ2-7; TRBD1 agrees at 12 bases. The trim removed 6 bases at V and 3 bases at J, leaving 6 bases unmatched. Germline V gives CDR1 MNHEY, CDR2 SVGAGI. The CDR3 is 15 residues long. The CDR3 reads CASSRDRGLVYEQYF. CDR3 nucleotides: TGTGCCAGCAGCCGGGACAGGGGGCTCGTCTACGAGCAGTACTTC.

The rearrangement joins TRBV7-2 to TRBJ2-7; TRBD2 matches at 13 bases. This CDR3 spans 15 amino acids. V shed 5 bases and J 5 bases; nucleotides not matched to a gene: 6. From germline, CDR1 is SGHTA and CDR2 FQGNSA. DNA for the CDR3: TGTGCCAGCAGCCCCTGGACTAGCGGGAGCCACGAGCAGTACTTC. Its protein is CASSPWTSGSHEQYF.

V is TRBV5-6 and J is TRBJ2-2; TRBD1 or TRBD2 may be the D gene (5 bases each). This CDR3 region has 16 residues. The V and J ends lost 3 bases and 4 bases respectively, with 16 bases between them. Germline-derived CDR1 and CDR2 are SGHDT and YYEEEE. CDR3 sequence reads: CASSSPGLQGTGELFF. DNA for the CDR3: TGTGCCAGCAGCTCCCCTGGACTCCAGGGCACCGGGGAGCTGTTTTTT.

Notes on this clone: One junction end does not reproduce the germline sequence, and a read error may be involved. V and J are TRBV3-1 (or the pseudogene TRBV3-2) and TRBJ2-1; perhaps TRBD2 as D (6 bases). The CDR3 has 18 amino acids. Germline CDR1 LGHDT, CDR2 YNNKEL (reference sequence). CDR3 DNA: TGTGCCAGCAGCCAAGACCTAAGACGTGGGACTTCCTACAGTGAGCAGTTCTTC. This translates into CASSQDLRRGTSYSEQFF.

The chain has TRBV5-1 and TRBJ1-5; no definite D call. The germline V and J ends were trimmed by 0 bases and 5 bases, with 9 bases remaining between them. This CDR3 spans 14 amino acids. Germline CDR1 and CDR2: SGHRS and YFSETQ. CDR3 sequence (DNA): TGCGCCAGCAGCTTGGATCTGGGTGATCAGCCCCAGCATTTT. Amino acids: CASSLDLGDQPQHF. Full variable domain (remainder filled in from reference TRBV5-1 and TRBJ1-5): KAGVTQTPRYLIKTRGQQVTLSCSPISGHRSVSWYQQTPGQGLQFLFEYFSETQRNKGNFPGRFSGRQFSNSRSEMNVSTLELGDSALYLCASSLDLGDQPQHFGDGTRLSIL.

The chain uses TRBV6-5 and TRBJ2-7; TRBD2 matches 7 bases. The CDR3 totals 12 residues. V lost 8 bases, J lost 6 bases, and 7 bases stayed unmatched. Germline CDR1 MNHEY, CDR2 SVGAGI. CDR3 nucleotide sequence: TGTGCCAGCGGACTAGTTAATGTCGAGCAGTACTTC. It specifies CASGLVNVEQYF.

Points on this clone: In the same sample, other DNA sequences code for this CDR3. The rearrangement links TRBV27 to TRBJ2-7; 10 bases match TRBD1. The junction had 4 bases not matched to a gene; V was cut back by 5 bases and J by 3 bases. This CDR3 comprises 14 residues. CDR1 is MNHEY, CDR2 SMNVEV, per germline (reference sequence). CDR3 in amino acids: CASSPGTGVYEQYF. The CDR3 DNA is TGTGCCAGCAGTCCCGGGACAGGGGTCTACGAGCAGTACTTC.

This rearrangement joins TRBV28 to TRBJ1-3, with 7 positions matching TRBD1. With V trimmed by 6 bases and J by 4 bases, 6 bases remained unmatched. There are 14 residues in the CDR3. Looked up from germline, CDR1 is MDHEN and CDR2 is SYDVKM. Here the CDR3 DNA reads TGTGCCAGCAGGGAGACAGGGTCCGGAAACACCATATATTTT. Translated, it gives CASRETGSGNTIYF.

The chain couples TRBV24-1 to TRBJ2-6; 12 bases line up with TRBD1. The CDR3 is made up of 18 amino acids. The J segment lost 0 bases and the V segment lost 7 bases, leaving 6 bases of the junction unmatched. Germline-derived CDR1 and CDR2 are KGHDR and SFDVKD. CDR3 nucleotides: TGTGCCACCAGGGGGACAGGGGGCACCAGCTCTGGGGCCAACGTCCTGACTTTC. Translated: CATRGTGGTSSGANVLTF.

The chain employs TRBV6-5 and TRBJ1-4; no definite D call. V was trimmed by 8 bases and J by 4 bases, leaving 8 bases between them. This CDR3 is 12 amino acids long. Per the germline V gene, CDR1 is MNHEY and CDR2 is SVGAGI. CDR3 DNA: TGTGCCAGCCGGGGTCTTAATGAAAAACTGTTTTTT. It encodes CASRGLNEKLFF.

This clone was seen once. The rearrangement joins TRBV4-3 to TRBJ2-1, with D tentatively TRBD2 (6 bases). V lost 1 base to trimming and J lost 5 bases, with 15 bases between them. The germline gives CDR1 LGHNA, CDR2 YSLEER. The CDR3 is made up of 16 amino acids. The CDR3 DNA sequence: TGCGCCAGCAGCCAAGGCGCTAGCGAGATCAACAATGAGCAGTTCTTC. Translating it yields CASSQGASEINNEQFF.

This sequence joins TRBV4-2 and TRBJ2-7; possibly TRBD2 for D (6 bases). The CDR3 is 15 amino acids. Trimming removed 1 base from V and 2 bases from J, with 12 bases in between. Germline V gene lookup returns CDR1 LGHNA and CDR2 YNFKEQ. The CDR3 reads CASSQVAEDPYEQYF. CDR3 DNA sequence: TGTGCCAGCAGCCAAGTAGCGGAGGACCCCTACGAGCAGTACTTC.

The CDR3: CASSYGGVQGGNEQFF. The CDR3 DNA follows: TGTGCCAGCAGTTACGGCGGGGTTCAGGGAGGCAATGAGCAGTTCTTC. This chain links TRBV6-5 with TRBJ2-1, with a possible D match to TRBD2 (6 bases). This CDR3 is 16 amino acids long. Per germline, CDR1 MNHEY and CDR2 SVGAGI. V shed 2 bases and J shed 6 bases, with 17 bases lying between them.

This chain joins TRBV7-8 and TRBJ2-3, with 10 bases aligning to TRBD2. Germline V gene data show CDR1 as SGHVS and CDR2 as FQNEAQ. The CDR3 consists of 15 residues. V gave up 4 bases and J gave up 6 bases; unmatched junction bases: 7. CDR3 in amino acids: CASSWGTSESDTQYF. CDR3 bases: TGTGCCAGCAGCTGGGGGACTAGCGAATCGGATACGCAGTATTTT. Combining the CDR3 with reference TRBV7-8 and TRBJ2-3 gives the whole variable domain GAGVSQSPRYKVAKRGQDVALRCDPISGHVSLFWYQQALGQGPEFLTYFQNEAQLDKSGLPSDRFFAERPEGSVSTLKIQRTQQEDSAVYLCASSWGTSESDTQYFGPGTRLTVL.

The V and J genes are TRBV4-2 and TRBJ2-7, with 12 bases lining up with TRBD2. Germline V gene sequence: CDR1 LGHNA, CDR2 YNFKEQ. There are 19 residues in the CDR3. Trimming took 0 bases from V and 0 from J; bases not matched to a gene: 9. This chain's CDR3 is CASSQDLGLAGQSSYEQYF. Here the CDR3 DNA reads TGTGCCAGCAGCCAAGATCTGGGACTAGCGGGTCAATCCTCCTACGAGCAGTACTTC.

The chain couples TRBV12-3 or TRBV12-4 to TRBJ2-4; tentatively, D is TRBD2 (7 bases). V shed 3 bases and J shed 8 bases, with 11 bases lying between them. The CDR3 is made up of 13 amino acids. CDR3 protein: CASSFGGPDIQYF. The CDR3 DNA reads TGTGCCAGCAGTTTCGGGGGGCCAGACATTCAGTACTTC.

The CDR3 region has the DNA TGTGCCAGCAGCTTAGGGGGACAGGGGTACTTC. Amino acid sequence: CASSLGGQGYF. The V and J genes are TRBV11-2 and TRBJ2-7, with 9 bases matching TRBD1. CDR1 and CDR2 from the germline V gene are SGHAT and FQNNGV. Trimming at V came to 1 base and at J to 12 bases, leaving 1 base not matched to a gene. This CDR3 region has 11 residues.

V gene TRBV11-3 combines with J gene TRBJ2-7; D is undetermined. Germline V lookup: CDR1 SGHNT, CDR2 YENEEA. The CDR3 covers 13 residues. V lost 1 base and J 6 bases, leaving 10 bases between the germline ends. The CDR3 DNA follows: TGTGCCAGCAGCTTAGGCTTAGGATCCGAGCAGTACTTC. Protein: CASSLGLGSEQYF.

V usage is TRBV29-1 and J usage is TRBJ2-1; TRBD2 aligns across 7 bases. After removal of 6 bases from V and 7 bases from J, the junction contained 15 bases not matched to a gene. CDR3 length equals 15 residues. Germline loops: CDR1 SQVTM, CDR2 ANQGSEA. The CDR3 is CSVGLVGEGPNEQFF. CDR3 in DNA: TGCAGCGTGGGACTCGTGGGGGAGGGCCCAAATGAGCAGTTCTTC.